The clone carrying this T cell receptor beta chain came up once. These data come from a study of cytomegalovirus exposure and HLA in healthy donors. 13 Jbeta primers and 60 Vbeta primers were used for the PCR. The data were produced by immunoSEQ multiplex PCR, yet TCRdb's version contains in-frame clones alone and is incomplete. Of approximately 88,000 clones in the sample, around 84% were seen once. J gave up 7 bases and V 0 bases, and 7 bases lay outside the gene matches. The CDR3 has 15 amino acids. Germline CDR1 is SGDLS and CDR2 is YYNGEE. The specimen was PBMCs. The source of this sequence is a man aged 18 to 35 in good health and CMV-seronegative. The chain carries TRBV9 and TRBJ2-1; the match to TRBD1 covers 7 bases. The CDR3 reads CASSVVGGPENEQFF. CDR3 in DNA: TGTGCCAGCAGCGTAGTAGGGGGCCCCGAGAATGAGCAGTTCTTC.